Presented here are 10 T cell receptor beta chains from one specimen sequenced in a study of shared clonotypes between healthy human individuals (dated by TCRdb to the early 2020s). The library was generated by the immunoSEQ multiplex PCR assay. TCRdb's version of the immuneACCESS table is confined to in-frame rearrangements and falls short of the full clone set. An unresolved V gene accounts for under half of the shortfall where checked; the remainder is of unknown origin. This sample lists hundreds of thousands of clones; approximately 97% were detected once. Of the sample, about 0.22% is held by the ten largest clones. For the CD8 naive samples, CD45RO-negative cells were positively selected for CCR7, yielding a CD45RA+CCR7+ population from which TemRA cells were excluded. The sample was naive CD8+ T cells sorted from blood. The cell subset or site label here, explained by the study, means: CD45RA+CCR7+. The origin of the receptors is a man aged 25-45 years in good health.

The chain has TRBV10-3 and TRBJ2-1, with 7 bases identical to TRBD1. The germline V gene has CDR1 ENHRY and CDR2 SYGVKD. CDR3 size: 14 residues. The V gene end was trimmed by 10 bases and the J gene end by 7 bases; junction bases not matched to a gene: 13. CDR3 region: CATAGTEENNEQFF. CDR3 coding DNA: TGTGCCACCGCCGGGACAGAGGAAAATAATGAGCAGTTCTTC.

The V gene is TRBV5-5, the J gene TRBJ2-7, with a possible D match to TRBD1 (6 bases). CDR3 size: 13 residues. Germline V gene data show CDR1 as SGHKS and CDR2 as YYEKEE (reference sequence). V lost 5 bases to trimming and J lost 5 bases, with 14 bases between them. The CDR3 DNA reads TGTGCCAGCAGGGAGGCAGGGGTCGACGAGCAGTACTTC. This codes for CASREAGVDEQYF.

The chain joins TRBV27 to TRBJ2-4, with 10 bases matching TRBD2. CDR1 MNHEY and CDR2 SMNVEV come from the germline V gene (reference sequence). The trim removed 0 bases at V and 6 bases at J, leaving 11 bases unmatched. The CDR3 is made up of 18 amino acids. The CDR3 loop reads CASSLSRASGRSRNIQYF. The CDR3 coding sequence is TGTGCCAGCAGTTTATCGCGGGCTAGCGGGAGATCGAGAAACATTCAGTACTTC.

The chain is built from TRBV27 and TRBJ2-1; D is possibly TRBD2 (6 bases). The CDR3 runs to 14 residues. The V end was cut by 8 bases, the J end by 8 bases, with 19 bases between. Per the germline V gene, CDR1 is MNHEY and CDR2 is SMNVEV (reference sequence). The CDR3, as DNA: TGTGCCAGCTCCTTGGGGCGGGAACGCTATGAGCAGTTCTTC. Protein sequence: CASSLGRERYEQFF.

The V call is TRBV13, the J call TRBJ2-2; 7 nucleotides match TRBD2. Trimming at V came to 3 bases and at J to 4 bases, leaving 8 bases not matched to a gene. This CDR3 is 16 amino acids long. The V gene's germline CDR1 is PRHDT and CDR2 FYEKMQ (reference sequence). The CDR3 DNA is TGTGCCAGCAGCTTGGGGACCGGGACTATCACCGGGGAGCTGTTTTTT. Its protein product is CASSLGTGTITGELFF.

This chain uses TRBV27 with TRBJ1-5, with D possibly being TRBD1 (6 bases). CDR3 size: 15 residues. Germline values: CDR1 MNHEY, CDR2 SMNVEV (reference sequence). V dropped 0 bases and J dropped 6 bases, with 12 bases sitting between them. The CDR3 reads CASSLSGGLGQPQHF. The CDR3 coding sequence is TGTGCCAGCAGTTTATCGGGGGGGCTCGGTCAGCCCCAGCATTTT.

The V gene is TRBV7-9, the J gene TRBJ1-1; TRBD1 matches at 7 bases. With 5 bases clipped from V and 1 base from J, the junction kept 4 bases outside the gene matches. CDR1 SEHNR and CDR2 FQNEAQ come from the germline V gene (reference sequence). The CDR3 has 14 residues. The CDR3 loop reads CASSARQGNTEAFF. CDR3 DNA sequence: TGTGCCAGCAGCGCCCGACAGGGGAACACTGAAGCTTTCTTT.

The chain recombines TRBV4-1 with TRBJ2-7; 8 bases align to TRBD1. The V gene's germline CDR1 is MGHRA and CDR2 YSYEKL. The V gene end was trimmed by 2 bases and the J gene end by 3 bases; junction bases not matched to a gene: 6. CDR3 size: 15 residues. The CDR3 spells CASSQLPGQVYEQYF. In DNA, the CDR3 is TGCGCCAGCAGCCAACTTCCGGGACAGGTCTACGAGCAGTACTTC.

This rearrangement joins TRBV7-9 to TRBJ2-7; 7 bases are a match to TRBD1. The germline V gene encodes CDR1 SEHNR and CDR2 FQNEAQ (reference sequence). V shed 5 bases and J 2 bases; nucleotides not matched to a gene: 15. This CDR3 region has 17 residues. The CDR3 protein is CASSRMPHTGEPYEQYF. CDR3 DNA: TGTGCCAGCAGCCGAATGCCCCATACAGGGGAGCCCTACGAGCAGTACTTC.

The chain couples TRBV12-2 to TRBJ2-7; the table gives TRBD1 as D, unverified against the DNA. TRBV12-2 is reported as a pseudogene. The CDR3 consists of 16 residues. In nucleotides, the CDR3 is TGTGCAAGTCGCTTAGAAGGGGCCCCGATTTCCTACGAGCAGTACTTC. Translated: CASRLEGAPISYEQYF.